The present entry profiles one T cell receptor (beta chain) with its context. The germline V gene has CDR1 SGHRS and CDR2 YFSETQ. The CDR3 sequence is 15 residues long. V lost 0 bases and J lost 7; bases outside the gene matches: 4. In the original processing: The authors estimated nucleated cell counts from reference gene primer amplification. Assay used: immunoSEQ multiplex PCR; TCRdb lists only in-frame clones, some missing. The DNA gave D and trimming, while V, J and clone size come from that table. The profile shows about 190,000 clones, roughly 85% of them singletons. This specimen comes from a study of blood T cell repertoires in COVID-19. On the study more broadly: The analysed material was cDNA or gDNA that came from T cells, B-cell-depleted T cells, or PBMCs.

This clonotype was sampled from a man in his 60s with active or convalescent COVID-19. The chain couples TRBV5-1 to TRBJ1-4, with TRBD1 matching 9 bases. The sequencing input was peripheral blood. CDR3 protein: CASSLAGQGVEKLFF. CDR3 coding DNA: TGCGCCAGCAGCTTGGCGGGACAGGGCGTTGAAAAACTGTTTTTT. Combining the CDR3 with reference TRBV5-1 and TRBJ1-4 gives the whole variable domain KAGVTQTPRYLIKTRGQQVTLSCSPISGHRSVSWYQQTPGQGLQFLFEYFSETQRNKGNFPGRFSGRQFSNSRSEMNVSTLELGDSALYLCASSLAGQGVEKLFFGSGTQLSVL.